The source of this T cell receptor beta chain is a study of blood T cells in healthy people across ages. The overall study: In model experiments, template switching was able to capture about one barcoded beta molecule for every two T cells that were present. Regarding the study as a whole: Naive and antigen-experienced cells were not separated, limiting conclusive comparison.

Extraction of total RNA produced a minimum of 5.5 micrograms from each sample. A remark on this clonotype: Its target is unknown.

A second roughly 7 to 11 cycle PCR used barcoded and J-beta primers. TCRdb re-derived calls from the 5' RACE reads in MiXCR, one entry per CDR3 protein. The data show under 2,000,000 distinct CDR3 sequences, around half seen once. This CDR3 spans 15 amino acids. The ends lost 3 bases at V and 6 bases at J; junction bases unmatched: 7. Germline CDR1 SGHTA, CDR2 FQGNSA. This clonotype was obtained from a woman between 40 and 55 years old in good health. The chain couples TRBV7-2 to TRBJ2-2, with 7 bases that match TRBD2. Specimen: blood. Written as DNA, the CDR3 is TGTGCCAGCAGCTTGGCCGCCCGGGGGGCCGGGGAGCTGTTTTTT. Translating it yields CASSLAARGAGELFF.